Given below is one T cell receptor (beta chain) in context. Its antigen is as yet unknown. The data belong to a study of shared clonotypes between healthy human individuals. Whole-study findings and limits: In the sorted subsets, rarefaction showed sequencing was incomplete despite large depth. Naive subsets usually exceeded memory subsets in estimated richness.

The protocol was immunoSEQ multiplex PCR, while the TCRdb copy is restricted to in-frame clones and leaves out a portion. The data show roughly 1,100,000 clones, roughly 75% seen once. The CDR3 consists of 16 residues. Germline V gene lookup returns CDR1 SGHTA and CDR2 FQGTGA. V lost 2 bases to trimming and J lost 0 bases, with 12 bases between them. The chain carries TRBV7-3 and TRBJ2-3; D gene uncertain. The TCR was taken from a man aged 18 to 29 in good health. Sequencing input: memory CD4+ T cells sorted from blood. The sample's subset: CD45RA-negative fraction. This CDR3 is CASSLLNYQSTDTQYF. CDR3 nucleotides: TGTGCCAGCAGCTTATTGAACTACCAGAGCACAGATACGCAGTATTTT. The full variable domain, its missing parts supplied by reference TRBV7-3 and TRBJ2-3, is GAGVSQTPSNKVTEKGKYVELRCDPISGHTALYWYRQSLGQGPEFLIYFQGTGAADDSGLPNDRFFAVRPEGSVSTLKIQRTERGDSAVYLCASSLLNYQSTDTQYFGPGTRLTVL.